The 32 T cell receptor beta chains presented below share a single source sample, sequenced in a study of blood T cell repertoires in COVID-19. Method: immunoSEQ multiplex PCR; TCRdb's copy keeps in-frame clones and lacks some. The data show some 98,000 clones, with 82% seen just once and about 11% held by the top ten. Sequencing was carried out using peripheral blood. The receptors originated from a man between 65 and 79 years old with active or convalescent COVID-19.

The chain carries TRBV3-1 (or the pseudogene TRBV3-2) and TRBJ2-7; D remains ambiguous. This CDR3 is built from 15 residues. Germline-derived CDR1 and CDR2 are LGHDT and YNNKEL (reference sequence). V shed 0 bases and J shed 5 bases, with 14 bases lying between them. The CDR3 DNA follows: TGTGCCAGCAGCCAAGAATGGCCCGGAGTCCACGAGCAGTACTTC. Its translation is CASSQEWPGVHEQYF.

The chain is built from TRBV6-5 and TRBJ2-7; 9 nucleotides line up with TRBD2. This CDR3 region has 16 residues. Per germline, CDR1 MNHEY and CDR2 SVGAGI. Trimming cost V 2 bases and J 4 bases; bases outside gene matches: 9. CDR3 residues: CASSYAAAGGRYEQYF. The CDR3 DNA sequence: TGTGCCAGCAGTTACGCCGCCGCGGGGGGGCGTTACGAGCAGTACTTC.

This clone is a singleton in its sample. As DNA, the CDR3 is TGTGCCAGCAGCCCCCTATTACCGGGCTACGAGCAGTACTTC. Its translation is CASSPLLPGYEQYF. The chain employs TRBV9 and TRBJ2-7; D unresolved. Trimming stripped 4 bases from V and 3 bases from J, with 14 bases between. There are 14 residues in the CDR3. Germline CDR1 is SGDLS and CDR2 is YYNGEE.

The genes are TRBV5-4 and TRBJ2-3; no firm D call. The germline V gene has CDR1 SGHNT and CDR2 YYREEE (reference sequence). The V gene lost 6 bases and the J gene lost 0 bases, with 23 bases spanning the gap. The length of the CDR3 is 18 residues. CDR3 in DNA: TGTGCCAGCACCCCCACCCCCGCCGACTTGACTAGCACAGATACGCAGTATTTT. It is translated as CASTPTPADLTSTDTQYF.

This clone has a single count. The chain links TRBV7-9 to TRBJ1-6; no clear D gene. V was cut by 6 bases and J by 7 bases, with 13 bases left in between. The CDR3 runs to 14 residues. Germline V gene sequence: CDR1 SEHNR, CDR2 FQNEAQ (reference sequence). In DNA form, the CDR3 reads TGTGCCAGCAGACTAGAGGGTTCGAATTCACCCCTCCACTTT. This gives the protein CASRLEGSNSPLHF.

V and J are TRBV4-2 and TRBJ2-6, with D unresolved. The germline V gene has CDR1 LGHNA and CDR2 YNFKEQ. Trimming left V 0 bases short and J 2 bases short, with 8 bases between. The CDR3 loop spans 16 amino acids. The DNA of the CDR3 is TGTGCCAGCAGCCAAGATCTAGGTACTGGGGCCAACGTCCTGACTTTC. Encoded protein: CASSQDLGTGANVLTF.

This rearrangement joins TRBV28 to TRBJ2-1; 12 bases agree with TRBD2. This CDR3 has 16 residues. Germline trimming cut 2 bases from V and 9 bases from J; bases unmatched to any gene: 8. CDR1 is MDHEN and CDR2 is SYDVKM in the germline V gene. Written as DNA, the CDR3 is TGTGCCAGCAGTTTACCCGCTAGCGGGGGGGTTTTTGAGCAGTTCTTC. This translates into CASSLPASGGVFEQFF.

The chain is built from TRBV5-4 and TRBJ2-7, with 9 bases fitting TRBD1. Germline V CDR1 and CDR2: SGHNT, YYREEE (reference sequence). This CDR3 has 14 amino acids. The J segment lost 4 bases and the V segment lost 4 bases, leaving 6 bases of the junction unmatched. The CDR3 region has the DNA TGTGCCAGCAGCCCCGGGACAGGGAATTACGAGCAGTACTTC. Its protein product is CASSPGTGNYEQYF.

The rearrangement joins TRBV3-1 (or the pseudogene TRBV3-2) to TRBJ1-2; D remains ambiguous. V was trimmed by 3 bases and J by 8 bases, leaving 16 bases between them. Germline V gene data show CDR1 as LGHDT and CDR2 as YNNKEL (reference sequence). This CDR3 is built from 14 residues. CDR3 nucleotides: TGTGCCAGCAGCCAGGGAGACACGGGCCGGGGCTACACCTTC. Its protein product is CASSQGDTGRGYTF.

V usage is TRBV7-8 and J usage is TRBJ1-2; no definite D call. This CDR3 spans 13 amino acids. Trimming took 5 bases from V and 4 from J, leaving 11 bases between them. CDR1 SGHVS and CDR2 FQNEAQ come from the germline V gene. Here the CDR3 reads CASSRYQAYGYTF. The CDR3 nucleotides read TGTGCCAGCAGCCGCTACCAGGCCTATGGCTACACCTTC.

The chain links TRBV6-5 to TRBJ1-2; TRBD1 is a possible D gene (6 bases). Germline V CDR1 and CDR2: MNHEY, SVGAGI. V lost 3 bases, J lost 3 bases, and 11 bases lay in between. The CDR3 has 14 amino acids. The chain's CDR3 is CASSYMGQDYGYTF. For the CDR3, the DNA is TGTGCCAGCAGTTATATGGGACAAGACTATGGCTACACCTTC.

This rearrangement joins TRBV18 to TRBJ2-7, with D unresolved. The germline V and J ends were trimmed by 2 bases and 3 bases, with 11 bases remaining between them. CDR3 length: 14 residues. Germline assignment: CDR1 KGHSH and CDR2 LQKENI. CDR3 nucleotide sequence: TGTGCCAGCTCACCAGTCAGAATAAACTACGAGCAGTACTTC. The encoded protein is CASSPVRINYEQYF.

The chain uses TRBV19 and TRBJ2-5, with D perhaps matching TRBD1 (6 bases). Germline lookup yields CDR1 LNHDA and CDR2 SQIVND (reference sequence). This CDR3 is built from 13 residues. V was pared by 8 bases and J by 4 bases, with 14 bases between. CDR3 sequence: CASGGQGGETQYF. DNA of the CDR3: TGTGCCAGTGGGGGCCAGGGCGGAGAGACCCAGTACTTC.

The V gene is TRBV14, the J gene TRBJ2-7, with D perhaps matching TRBD1 (5 bases). The CDR3 has 12 amino acids. CDR1 SGHDN and CDR2 FVKESK come from the germline V gene. Trimming took 7 bases from V and 6 from J, leaving 13 bases between them. CDR3 amino acids: CASTPGTGEQYF. The CDR3 bases are TGTGCCAGCACCCCCGGCACAGGCGAGCAGTACTTC.

V is TRBV18 and J is TRBJ2-2, with D uncertain. CDR1 KGHSH and CDR2 LQKENI come from the germline V gene. Trimming shortened V by 3 bases and J by 6 bases, and 8 bases separated the two germline ends. The CDR3 is 13 amino acids. CDR3 in DNA: TGTGCCAGCTCACCGAGTCTGTCCGGGGAGCTGTTTTTT. Translated, it gives CASSPSLSGELFF.

As concerns this clone: A junction end diverges from the germline sequence, so it may reflect a read error. This chain connects TRBV7-7 to TRBJ2-5; 9 bases line up with TRBD2. Germline V gene lookup returns CDR1 SSHAT and CDR2 FNYEAQ (reference sequence). The CDR3 has 15 amino acids. The CDR3 reads CASSLLRGGQETQYF. The CDR3, as DNA: TGTGCTAGCAGCCTATTGCGGGGGGGACAAGAGACCCAGTACTTC.

A few counts support this clone. The chain recombines TRBV7-2 with TRBJ2-5, with 8 positions matching TRBD2. Germline-derived CDR1 and CDR2 are SGHTA and FQGNSA. This CDR3 is built from 17 residues. V was clipped by 1 base and J by 1 base; unmatched bases: 8. CDR3 nucleotides: TGTGCCAGCAGCTTAGGTCGGGGCGGGGGGTTCCAAGAGACCCAGTACTTC. Amino acid sequence: CASSLGRGGGFQETQYF.

V gene TRBV2 combines with J gene TRBJ2-3; the D is unclear. V shed 5 bases and J shed 2 bases, with 14 bases lying between them. This CDR3 has 15 amino acids. The germline V gene encodes CDR1 SNHLY and CDR2 FYNNEI. CDR3 in amino acids: CASSPSPQATDTQYF. Here the CDR3 DNA reads TGTGCCAGCAGTCCGTCCCCCCAGGCCACAGATACGCAGTATTTT.

The V call is TRBV4-1, the J call TRBJ1-3; TRBD1 agrees at 12 bases. Germline V gene data show CDR1 as MGHRA and CDR2 as YSYEKL. J was trimmed by 2 bases and V by 4 bases; bases with no gene match: 12. CDR3 size: 19 residues. CDR3 bases: TGCGCCAGCAGCCTACCGGGACAGGGGGCGCGTGAAGCTGGAAACACCATATATTTT. It yields the protein CASSLPGQGAREAGNTIYF.

Turning to this clone: Other DNA sequences of this sample code for an identical CDR3. The gene calls are TRBV6-5 and TRBJ1-2, with 7 bases fitting TRBD1. The J segment lost 8 bases and the V segment lost 4 bases, leaving 1 base of the junction unmatched. This CDR3 region has 11 residues. Germline CDR1 is MNHEY and CDR2 is SVGAGI. CDR3 nucleotides: TGTGCCAGCAGTTTAGGGGGCGGCTACACCTTC. The encoded protein is CASSLGGGYTF.

The chain combines TRBV12-5 with TRBJ1-6, with unresolved D. With 6 bases removed from V and 2 bases from J, the gap between germline ends came to 5 bases. The CDR3 extends over 13 amino acids. Germline V lookup: CDR1 LGHNT, CDR2 FRNRAP. As DNA, the CDR3 is TGTGCTAGTGGAGACACCTATAATTCACCCCTCCACTTT. It translates to CASGDTYNSPLHF.

The gene calls are TRBV6-5 and TRBJ1-5; the D gene is possibly TRBD1 (6 bases). CDR1 and CDR2 from the germline V gene are MNHEY and SVGAGI. The CDR3 length is 15 residues. Deletions cut 2 bases from V and 7 bases from J, with 15 bases between. CDR3 residues: CASSYNQGGGQPQHF. The CDR3 DNA reads TGTGCCAGCAGTTACAACCAAGGGGGGGGACAGCCCCAGCATTTT.

The table lists this clone with many counts. The gene calls are TRBV6-6 and TRBJ2-7; D ambiguous. This CDR3 region has 13 residues. The V end was cut by 2 bases, the J end by 4 bases, with 9 bases between. Per the germline V gene, CDR1 is MNHNY and CDR2 is SVGAGI (reference sequence). The CDR3 sequence is CASSYTDGYEQYF. CDR3 nucleotides: TGTGCCAGCAGTTACACCGACGGGTACGAGCAGTACTTC.

The V and J genes are TRBV30 and TRBJ2-7; tentatively, D is TRBD1 (6 bases). The CDR3 has 16 amino acids. Per the germline V gene, CDR1 is GTSNPN and CDR2 is SVGIG (reference sequence). Trimming took 1 base from V and 7 from J, leaving 23 bases between them. The CDR3 nucleotides read TGTGCCTGGAGTGGGGCGTGGACAGAGCTACGATTGGAGCAGTACTTC. This sequence encodes CAWSGAWTELRLEQYF.

V is TRBV10-3 and J is TRBJ1-1; possibly TRBD1 for D (6 bases). The V gene's germline CDR1 is ENHRY and CDR2 SYGVKD. This CDR3 spans 13 amino acids. Trimming took 8 bases from V and 4 from J, leaving 14 bases between them. This chain's CDR3 is CAIGEGGRTEAFF. The CDR3 DNA sequence: TGTGCCATCGGGGAGGGGGGTCGCACTGAAGCTTTCTTT.

This rearrangement joins TRBV27 to TRBJ1-2, with a tentative D call TRBD1 (5 bases). CDR1 and CDR2 (germline): MNHEY, SMNVEV (reference sequence). The CDR3 extends over 15 amino acids. Trimming cost V 4 bases and J 0 bases, with 12 bases left between them. The CDR3 region has the DNA TGTGCCAGCAGTTCATGGGGCGACGCTAACTATGGCTACACCTTC. Translating it yields CASSSWGDANYGYTF.

The V and J genes are TRBV7-3 and TRBJ1-1, with a tentative D call TRBD1 (5 bases). The CDR3 consists of 12 residues. Trimming removed 5 bases from V and 1 base from J, with 5 bases in between. CDR1 and CDR2 (germline): SGHTA, FQGTGA. In DNA, the CDR3 is TGTGCCAGCAGCGGACAGAACACTGAAGCTTTCTTT. It is translated as CASSGQNTEAFF.

V gene TRBV4-2 combines with J gene TRBJ2-2, with TRBD1 matching 8 bases. The trim removed 4 bases at V and 6 bases at J, leaving 4 bases unmatched. Germline CDR1 is LGHNA and CDR2 is YNFKEQ. This CDR3 has 14 amino acids. The CDR3 sequence: CASSPGQVSGELFF. CDR3 DNA sequence: TGTGCCAGCAGCCCGGGACAGGTCTCCGGGGAGCTGTTTTTT.

The chain carries TRBV11-2 and TRBJ1-1; perhaps TRBD1 as D (6 bases). CDR1 is SGHAT and CDR2 is FQNNGV in the germline V gene. Trimming took 3 bases from V and 6 from J, leaving 17 bases between them. The CDR3 has 15 residues. CDR3 sequence: CASSFFPGAIPEAFF. CDR3 nucleotide sequence: TGTGCCAGCAGCTTTTTTCCAGGGGCGATTCCTGAAGCTTTCTTT. Full variable domain (missing parts from reference TRBV11-2 and TRBJ1-1): EAGVAQSPRYKIIEKRQSVAFWCNPISGHATLYWYQQILGQGPKLLIQFQNNGVVDDSQLPKDRFSAERLKGVDSTLKIQPAKLEDSAVYLCASSFFPGAIPEAFFGQGTRLTVV.

The chain links TRBV18 to TRBJ2-1, with 9 bases identical to TRBD1. The CDR3 length is 16 residues. Unmatched junction bases numbered 11, after V lost 6 bases and J lost 5 bases. Germline loops: CDR1 KGHSH, CDR2 LQKENI. DNA of the CDR3: TGTGCCAGCTCTCTCGGACAGGGGCTCCCTGACAATGAGCAGTTCTTC. Its protein is CASSLGQGLPDNEQFF.

The chain carries TRBV19 and TRBJ2-3; 8 nucleotides match TRBD1. Germline V lookup: CDR1 LNHDA, CDR2 SQIVND (reference sequence). The CDR3 contains 14 residues. V shed 5 bases, J shed 6 bases, and the junction held 7 bases outside the gene matches. CDR3 nucleotide sequence: TGTGCCAGTAGTTCGGACAGGGTGAGGGATACGCAGTATTTT. The encoded protein is CASSSDRVRDTQYF. Drawing the rest from reference TRBV19 and TRBJ2-3, the complete variable domain is DGGITQSPKYLFRKEGQNVTLSCEQNLNHDAMYWYRQDPGQGLRLIYYSQIVNDFQKGDIAEGYSVSREKKESFPLTVTSAQKNPTAFYLCASSSDRVRDTQYFGPGTRLTVL.

The chain uses TRBV3-1 (or the pseudogene TRBV3-2) and TRBJ2-1; 7 nucleotides align to TRBD2. The CDR3 length is 17 residues. The J segment lost 6 bases and the V segment lost 4 bases, leaving 15 bases of the junction unmatched. Per the germline V gene, CDR1 is LGHDT and CDR2 is YNNKEL (reference sequence). The CDR3 DNA sequence: TGTGCCAGCAGCCCTCAACTCCAGTTATTAGCGGGCAATGAGCAGTTCTTC. Translated: CASSPQLQLLAGNEQFF.